Sequencing of this TCR beta chain was carried out in a study of cytomegalovirus exposure and HLA in healthy donors. General study findings and limits: Analyses of presence and absence presupposed an approximately uniform sequencing depth across donors. According to reports, the classifier identified cytomegalovirus status with high specificity and sensitivity. Later on, analysis showed that most CMV-associated TCR beta chains appeared to be HLA-restricted.

All the people who gave samples were healthy bone marrow donors. A multiplex PCR was run with 60 Vbeta primers and 13 Jbeta primers. TCRdb's copy holds only in-frame clones and misses some; the assay was immunoSEQ multiplex PCR. This table holds over 150,000 clones, 81% found once. V was cut by 6 bases and J by 0 bases, with 17 bases left in between. The CDR3 length is 17 residues. Germline values: CDR1 LNHNV, CDR2 YYDKDF (reference sequence). A note on this clone: Its antigen is still unknown.

Sequenced input: PBMCs. The origin of this receptor is a woman in her twenties or thirties in good health and CMV-seronegative. The chain is built from TRBV15 and TRBJ1-4; a weak D match, TRBD1 (6 bases). In nucleotides, the CDR3 is TGTGCCACCAGGAGAACGGTGGGGGCGTCAACTAATGAAAAACTGTTTTTT. It encodes CATRRTVGASTNEKLFF.